This T cell receptor (beta chain) stems from a study of T cells in Graves' hyperthyroidism and ophthalmopathy. At the level of the study: Peripheral blood was drawn at first diagnosis, prior to all treatment.

Study outcomes and limitations: Blood also carried most thyroid clonotypes expanded above 0.001.

Regions amplified from RNA transcripts were the TCR beta CDR3 regions. Using the HTBI primer set, a first-round RT-PCR was run on the TCR CDR3. Via MiXCR, TCRdb re-called the multiplex PCR reads, giving one row per CDR3 protein. The sample yields around 97,000 distinct CDR3 sequences, 47% seen once. The table lists this clonotype with many counts. Its antigen is unknown. Germline CDR1 MNHEY, CDR2 SVGAGI. V lost 0 bases and J lost 8, with 13 bases in between. The CDR3 consists of 14 residues. The material sequenced was blood. The clonotype was recovered from a man aged 35 to 55 with Graves' hyperthyroidism. The V and J genes are TRBV6-5 and TRBJ1-2; D call uncertain. The DNA for the CDR3 is TGTGCCAGCAGTTACTCGGCAGGAATGGGCGGCTACACCTTC. This sequence encodes CASSYSAGMGGYTF.